This note documents a single T cell receptor beta chain sequence. Its matching antigen is unknown. This sample is part of a study of response to subunit inactivated influenza vaccine. Study results and caveats: The authors put forward the suggestion that each seasonal influenza vaccination may bring in only a limited number of new T cells.

CDR3 size: 10 residues. V lost 5 bases and J 5 bases, leaving 4 bases between the germline ends. Per the germline V gene, CDR1 is DFQATT and CDR2 is SNEGSKA (reference sequence). TCRdb analysed the RT-PCR reads with MiXCR anew, one entry per CDR3 protein. In the table there are roughly 700,000 distinct CDR3 sequences, more than 11% of which are singletons. The sequence was obtained from a man aged 45-65 years who received an inactivated influenza vaccine. The rearrangement uses TRBV20-1 and TRBJ2-1, with D uncertain. The sequenced sample was PBMCs from blood, obtained roughly 2 weeks before vaccination. CDR3 in DNA: TGCAGTGCTTTTAACAATGAGCAGTTCTTC. Its translation: CSAFNNEQFF.